The present T cell receptor (beta chain) was sequenced within a study of shared clonotypes between healthy human individuals. Germline trimming cut 4 bases from V and 4 bases from J; bases unmatched to any gene: 6. The CDR3 totals 14 residues. Germline values: CDR1 SGHRS, CDR2 YFSETQ. As for this clone: Its antigen is unidentified. The same CDR3 arises from other DNA sequences in this sample as well.

Study findings and constraints: The rarefaction results pointed to incomplete sorted-subset sequencing despite large depth.

TCRdb's table, derived via immunoSEQ multiplex PCR, lists solely in-frame clones and lacks some. The data show approximately 2.4 million clones, 95% seen once. The chain carries TRBV5-1 and TRBJ2-7; 9 bases fit TRBD1. Material for sequencing was naive CD4+ T cells sorted from blood. Subset specified: CD45RA+ positively selected. The TCR was taken from a man younger than 35 in good health. CDR3 nucleotide sequence: TGCGCCAGCAGCCCCGGACAGGGGCTGTACGAGCAGTACTTC. Encoded protein: CASSPGQGLYEQYF.